Listed here are 21 T cell receptor beta chains from one sample, sequenced in a study of T-cell reconstitution after alpha-beta-depleted transplantation in children. A TCRbeta library incorporating unique molecular identifiers was prepared. TCRdb called the PCR reads again in MiXCR, with one record for every CDR3 protein. The table has around 370,000 distinct CDR3 sequences, approximately 10% seen once. The specimen was PBMCs from the stem cell graft donor, collected from the stem cell graft. These TCRs come from a human donor who donated a stem cell graft to a child with acute lymphoblastic leukemia.

This clonotype was seen repeatedly, ten times or more. The rearrangement uses TRBV12-3 or TRBV12-4 and TRBJ2-3; D is unclear. Trimming removed 3 bases from V and 5 bases from J, with 6 bases in between. This CDR3 is built from 12 residues. CDR3: CASSFVEDTQYF. The CDR3 DNA reads TGTGCCAGCAGTTTCGTGGAAGATACGCAGTATTTT.

The chain recombines TRBV5-1 with TRBJ2-3, with TRBD2 matching over 8 bases. Germline V gene data show CDR1 as SGHRS and CDR2 as YFSETQ. J was trimmed by 8 bases and V by 0 bases; bases with no gene match: 8. The CDR3 extends over 15 amino acids. The CDR3 DNA follows: TGCGCCAGCAGCTTGGTAGCTGACGGGAGGGGTACGCAGTATTTT. This gives the protein CASSLVADGRGTQYF. Variable domain in full (rest from reference TRBV5-1 and TRBJ2-3): KAGVTQTPRYLIKTRGQQVTLSCSPISGHRSVSWYQQTPGQGLQFLFEYFSETQRNKGNFPGRFSGRQFSNSRSEMNVSTLELGDSALYLCASSLVADGRGTQYFGPGTRLTVL.

The gene calls are TRBV7-3 and TRBJ1-1; D unclear. The CDR3 is made up of 13 amino acids. CDR1 is SGHTA and CDR2 is FQGTGA in the germline V gene. Trimming took 2 bases from V and 8 from J, leaving 12 bases between them. CDR3 sequence: CASSLVADAEAFF. For the CDR3, the DNA is TGTGCCAGCAGCTTAGTGGCAGACGCCGAAGCTTTCTTT. Supplemented by reference TRBV7-3 and TRBJ1-1, the full variable domain reads GAGVSQTPSNKVTEKGKYVELRCDPISGHTALYWYRQSLGQGPEFLIYFQGTGAADDSGLPNDRFFAVRPEGSVSTLKIQRTERGDSAVYLCASSLVADAEAFFGQGTRLTVV.

The chain carries TRBV7-2 and TRBJ2-3; the D gene could be TRBD1 or TRBD2 (5 bases each). Trimming removed 7 bases at V and 8 bases at J, with 16 bases between. The CDR3 spans 13 residues. The germline gives CDR1 SGHTA, CDR2 FQGNSA. The DNA of the CDR3 is TGTGCCAGCACAGAGGGGTCCTTCGGTACGCAGTATTTT. This sequence encodes CASTEGSFGTQYF.

This clonotype has a count of ten or more. The chain couples TRBV20-1 to TRBJ2-7, with 11 bases that match TRBD2. CDR1 is DFQATT, CDR2 SNEGSKA, per germline (reference sequence). The V and J ends lost 3 bases and 5 bases, in that order; junction bases with no gene match: 15. The CDR3 spans 17 residues. The CDR3, as DNA: TGCAGTGCTAGCGAAAATAGCGGGAGGGCCGTTAAGGACGAGCAGTACTTC. It codes for CSASENSGRAVKDEQYF.

The chain recombines TRBV5-1 with TRBJ2-1, with D tentatively TRBD2 (6 bases). V lost 0 bases to trimming and J lost 8 bases, with 6 bases between them. CDR3 length: 12 residues. Per the germline V gene, CDR1 is SGHRS and CDR2 is YFSETQ. The CDR3 reads CASSLGEDEQFF. The DNA for the CDR3 is TGCGCCAGCAGCTTGGGGGAGGATGAGCAGTTCTTC. Combining the CDR3 with reference TRBV5-1 and TRBJ2-1 gives the whole variable domain KAGVTQTPRYLIKTRGQQVTLSCSPISGHRSVSWYQQTPGQGLQFLFEYFSETQRNKGNFPGRFSGRQFSNSRSEMNVSTLELGDSALYLCASSLGEDEQFFGPGTRLTVL.

In this sample, this clonotype turned up many times. In nucleotides, the CDR3 is TGCAGTGCTAGAGACCTAGCGGAGGGCACAGATACGCAGTATTTT. Amino acid sequence: CSARDLAEGTDTQYF. The genes are TRBV20-1 and TRBJ2-3; 7 bases align to TRBD2. This CDR3 spans 15 amino acids. V trimming: 0 bases; J trimming: 1 base; junction bases outside the gene matches: 4. Germline V lookup: CDR1 DFQATT, CDR2 SNEGSKA (reference sequence).

This clonotype was counted at least ten times. The chain has TRBV6-5 and TRBJ2-3, with 9 bases lining up with TRBD1. Germline CDR1 is MNHEY and CDR2 is SVGAGI. With 0 bases clipped from V and 6 bases from J, the junction kept 4 bases outside the gene matches. The CDR3 totals 15 residues. CDR3 in DNA: TGTGCCAGCAGTTACTCCTGGACAGGGGAGGATACGCAGTATTTT. Translation gives CASSYSWTGEDTQYF.

The CDR3 spells CASSFYDMNTEAFF. The CDR3 nucleotides are TGTGCCAGCAGCTTCTACGACATGAACACTGAAGCTTTCTTT. The V gene is TRBV7-9, the J gene TRBJ1-1; D is ambiguous. This CDR3 is built from 14 residues. V lost 3 bases and J lost 0, with 8 bases in between. CDR1 and CDR2 (germline): SEHNR, FQNEAQ (reference sequence).

This clonotype has ten or more counts. The V and J genes are TRBV4-3 and TRBJ2-7; D may be TRBD1 (5 bases). The germline CDR1 and CDR2 sequences are LGHNA and YSLEER. The CDR3 has 17 residues. The V gene lost 0 bases and the J gene lost 1 base, with 16 bases spanning the gap. The CDR3 nucleotides read TGCGCCAGCAGCCAAGATCTGCCGCAGGGCCCTTCCTACGAGCAGTACTTC. Residues: CASSQDLPQGPSYEQYF.

This clonotype has ten or more counts. The chain has TRBV5-5 and TRBJ1-2, with D tentatively TRBD1 (6 bases). CDR1 is SGHKS, CDR2 YYEKEE, per germline (reference sequence). CDR3 size: 16 residues. The germline V and J ends were trimmed by 5 bases and 2 bases, with 19 bases remaining between them. The CDR3 coding sequence is TGTGCCAGCAGTTTACTCAGAACCAGGGGCAACTATGGCTACACCTTC. Translation gives CASSLLRTRGNYGYTF.

The J gene is TRBJ2-1, the V gene TRBV9; D might be TRBD1 or TRBD2, each matching 5 bases. Trimming took 3 bases from V and 4 from J, leaving 20 bases between them. The length of the CDR3 is 17 residues. The germline CDR1 and CDR2 sequences are SGDLS and YYNGEE. The CDR3 bases are TGTGCCAGCAGCGGAGGGGCTATTAGCGAAATTTACAATGAGCAGTTCTTC. Translated, it gives CASSGGAISEIYNEQFF.

There are many counts of this clonotype. The V gene is TRBV20-1, the J gene TRBJ2-5, with no clear D. CDR3 size: 11 residues. From germline, CDR1 is DFQATT and CDR2 SNEGSKA (reference sequence). Trimming removed 1 base from V and 4 bases from J, with 4 bases in between. The CDR3 is CSARVGETQYF. DNA of the CDR3: TGCAGTGCTAGAGTTGGAGAGACCCAGTACTTC.

This chain connects TRBV5-1 to TRBJ1-5, with 8 nucleotides matching TRBD1. Germline V gives CDR1 SGHRS, CDR2 YFSETQ. This CDR3 region has 15 residues. V dropped 4 bases and J dropped 6; count of bases not matched to a gene: 9. The CDR3 sequence is CASSPSDRGSQPQHF. For the CDR3, the DNA is TGCGCCAGCAGCCCGAGTGACAGGGGAAGTCAGCCCCAGCATTTT.

This sequence joins TRBV9 and TRBJ2-1, with 7 bases that match TRBD1. This CDR3 contains 17 residues. With 3 bases clipped from V and 4 bases from J, the junction kept 13 bases outside the gene matches. Germline loops: CDR1 SGDLS, CDR2 YYNGEE. CDR3 nucleotides: TGTGCCAGCAGCGAAGCTACAGGGGTGACATGGTACAATGAGCAGTTCTTC. This translates into CASSEATGVTWYNEQFF.

J is TRBJ2-1 and V is TRBV11-2; 11 nucleotides line up with TRBD1. V was clipped by 5 bases and J by 3 bases; unmatched bases: 3. There are 15 residues in the CDR3. The germline V gene has CDR1 SGHAT and CDR2 FQNNGV. CDR3 DNA sequence: TGTGCCAGCAGCCGGGGACAGGGGGACTACAATGAGCAGTTCTTC. Translation gives CASSRGQGDYNEQFF.

As concerns this clonotype: A read error may produce the germline difference seen at one junction end. The chain uses TRBV3-1 and TRBJ2-1, with a possible D match to TRBD2 (5 bases). This CDR3 has 12 amino acids. Germline values: CDR1 LGHDT, CDR2 YNNKEL (reference sequence). The CDR3 nucleotides are TGTGCCAGCGGCCAACTAGAAAATGAGCAGTTCTTC. Amino acids: CASGQLENEQFF.

This clonotype was counted many times. The chain uses TRBV5-1 and TRBJ2-3, with 7 bases lining up with TRBD1. CDR1 is SGHRS, CDR2 YFSETQ, per germline. This CDR3 spans 15 amino acids. J lost 0 bases, V lost 4 bases, and 5 bases had no gene match. The CDR3 nucleotides read TGCGCCAGCAGCCGGGACAGCTCTAGCACAGATACGCAGTATTTT. Encoded protein: CASSRDSSSTDTQYF.

This clonotype appeared many times. The chain uses TRBV18 and TRBJ2-3; 9 nucleotides line up with TRBD2. This CDR3 comprises 14 residues. The J segment lost 6 bases and the V segment lost 4 bases, leaving 5 bases of the junction unmatched. Germline V lookup: CDR1 KGHSH, CDR2 LQKENI. The CDR3 is CASSLASGKDTQYF. CDR3 bases: TGTGCCAGCTCACTGGCTAGCGGGAAGGATACGCAGTATTTT. Full variable domain (remainder filled in from reference TRBV18 and TRBJ2-3): NAGVMQNPRHLVRRRGQEARLRCSPMKGHSHVYWYRQLPEEGLKFMVYLQKENIIDESGMPKERFSAEFPKEGPSILRIQQVVRGDSAAYFCASSLASGKDTQYFGPGTRLTVL.

This clonotype was observed a few times. V gene TRBV29-1 combines with J gene TRBJ2-5, with D perhaps TRBD2 (5 bases). The CDR3 totals 12 residues. Trimming left V 5 bases short and J 0 bases short, with 7 bases between. Germline V gene lookup returns CDR1 SQVTM and CDR2 ANQGSEA. The CDR3 DNA follows: TGCAGCGTTTCCGGGGACCAAGAGACCCAGTACTTC. Amino acid sequence: CSVSGDQETQYF.

This clonotype was detected only a few times. V usage is TRBV2 and J usage is TRBJ2-1; 9 bases line up with TRBD2. The germline V gene encodes CDR1 SNHLY and CDR2 FYNNEI. Trimming at V came to 2 bases and at J to 7 bases, leaving 9 bases not matched to a gene. This CDR3 is 16 amino acids long. The CDR3 DNA follows: TGTGCCAGCAGTGAAATAGCGGGAGCAAGTCGAAATGAGCAGTTCTTC. It is translated as CASSEIAGASRNEQFF.